This entry describes one TCR beta chain. The table came from immunoSEQ multiplex PCR; TCRdb's copy has only in-frame clones and leaves some out. Of around 25,000 clones in the sample, 86% were seen once. The germline V and J ends were trimmed by 0 bases and 2 bases, with 13 bases remaining between them. The CDR3 is made up of 17 amino acids. Germline V lookup: CDR1 LGHNA, CDR2 YSLEER. The data belong to a study of T cell changes during pregnancy in multiple sclerosis. The sample here was CD8+ T cells from peripheral blood mononuclear cells, taken in the first trimester of pregnancy. J is TRBJ2-2 and V is TRBV4-3, with D tentatively TRBD1 (5 bases). This TCR came from a female donor in good health, enrolled as a control in a pregnancy study. CDR3 nucleotide sequence: TGCGCCAGCAGCCAAGACGTTCAGGGTGCAAACACCGGGGAGCTGTTTTTT. This gives the protein CASSQDVQGANTGELFF.